The clone carrying this TCR beta chain was counted between two and nine times. Its cognate antigen is unknown. This entry is derived from a study of Graves' ophthalmopathy and Graves' hyperthyroidism. Overall study results and limits: Using 13 signatures, a model distinguished ophthalmopathy from stable hyperthyroidism, reaching just under 90% sensitivity and approximately 80% specificity.

RNA transcripts yielded amplified TCR beta CDR3 regions. HTBI primers were employed in first-round RT-PCR, then a second-round multiplex PCR followed. TCRdb independently ran MiXCR on the multiplex PCR reads; one entry per CDR3 protein. The sample has about 700,000 distinct CDR3 sequences, over 40% seen once. The CDR3 loop spans 15 amino acids. V was pared by 3 bases and J by 5 bases, with 9 bases of the junction left unmatched. The V gene is TRBV12-3 or TRBV12-4, the J gene TRBJ2-5; 7 bases are shared with TRBD1. The receptor was derived from an adult man with Graves' ophthalmopathy. Sequenced sample: peripheral blood. CDR3 protein: CASSLGQTSGETQYF. The DNA for the CDR3 is TGTGCCAGCAGTTTGGGACAGACCTCCGGGGAGACCCAGTACTTC.